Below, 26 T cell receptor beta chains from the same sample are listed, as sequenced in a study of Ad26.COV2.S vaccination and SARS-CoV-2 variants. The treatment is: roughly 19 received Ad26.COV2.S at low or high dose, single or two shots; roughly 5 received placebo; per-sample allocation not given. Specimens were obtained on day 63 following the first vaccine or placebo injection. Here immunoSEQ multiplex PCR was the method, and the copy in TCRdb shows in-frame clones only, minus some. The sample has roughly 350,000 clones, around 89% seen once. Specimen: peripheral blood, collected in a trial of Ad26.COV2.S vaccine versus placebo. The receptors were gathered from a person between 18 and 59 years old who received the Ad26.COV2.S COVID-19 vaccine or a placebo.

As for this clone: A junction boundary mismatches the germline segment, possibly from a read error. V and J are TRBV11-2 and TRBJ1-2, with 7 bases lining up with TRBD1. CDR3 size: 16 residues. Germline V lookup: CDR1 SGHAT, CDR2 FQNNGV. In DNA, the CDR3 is TGTGCCAGCAGTTTAGGGGGCTCGGGGACGAACTATGGCTACACCTTC. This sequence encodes CASSLGGSGTNYGYTF.

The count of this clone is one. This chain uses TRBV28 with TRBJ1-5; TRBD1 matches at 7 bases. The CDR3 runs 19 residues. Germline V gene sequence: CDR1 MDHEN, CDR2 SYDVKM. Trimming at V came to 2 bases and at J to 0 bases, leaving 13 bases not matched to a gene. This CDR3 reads CASSLVLHRGTPSNQPQHF. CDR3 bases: TGTGCCAGCAGTTTAGTCCTTCACAGGGGTACCCCTAGCAATCAGCCCCAGCATTTT. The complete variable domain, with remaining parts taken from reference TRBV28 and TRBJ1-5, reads DVKVTQSSRYLVKRTGEKVFLECVQDMDHENMFWYRQDPGLGLRLIYFSYDVKMKEKGDIPEGYSVSREKKERFSLILESASTNQTSMYLCASSLVLHRGTPSNQPQHFGDGTRLSIL.

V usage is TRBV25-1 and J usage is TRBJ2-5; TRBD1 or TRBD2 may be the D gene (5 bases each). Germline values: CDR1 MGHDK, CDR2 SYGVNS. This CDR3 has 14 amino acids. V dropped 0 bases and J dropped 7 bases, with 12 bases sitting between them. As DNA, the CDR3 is TGTGCCAGCAGTGAATATAGGTCTGGGGGGACCCAGTACTTC. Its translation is CASSEYRSGGTQYF.

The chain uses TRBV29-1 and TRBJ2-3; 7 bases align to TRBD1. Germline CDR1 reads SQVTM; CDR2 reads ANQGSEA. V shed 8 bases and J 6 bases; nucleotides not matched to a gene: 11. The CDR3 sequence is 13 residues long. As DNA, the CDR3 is TGCAGCTTTTTGGGACAGAGCGGTGATACGCAGTATTTT. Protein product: CSFLGQSGDTQYF.

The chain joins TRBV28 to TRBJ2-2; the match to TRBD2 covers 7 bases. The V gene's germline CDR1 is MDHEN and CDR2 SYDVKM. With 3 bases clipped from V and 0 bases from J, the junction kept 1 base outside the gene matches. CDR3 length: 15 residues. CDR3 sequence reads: CASSLSGANTGELFF. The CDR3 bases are TGTGCCAGCAGTTTGAGCGGGGCGAACACCGGGGAGCTGTTTTTT. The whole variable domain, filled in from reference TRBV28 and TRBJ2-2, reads DVKVTQSSRYLVKRTGEKVFLECVQDMDHENMFWYRQDPGLGLRLIYFSYDVKMKEKGDIPEGYSVSREKKERFSLILESASTNQTSMYLCASSLSGANTGELFFGEGSRLTVL.

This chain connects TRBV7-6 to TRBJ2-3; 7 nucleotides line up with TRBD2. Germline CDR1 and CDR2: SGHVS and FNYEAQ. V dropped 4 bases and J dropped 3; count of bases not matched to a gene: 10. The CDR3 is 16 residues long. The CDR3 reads CASSSGLGGETDTQYF. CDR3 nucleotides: TGTGCCAGCAGCTCCGGACTAGGCGGGGAGACAGATACGCAGTATTTT.

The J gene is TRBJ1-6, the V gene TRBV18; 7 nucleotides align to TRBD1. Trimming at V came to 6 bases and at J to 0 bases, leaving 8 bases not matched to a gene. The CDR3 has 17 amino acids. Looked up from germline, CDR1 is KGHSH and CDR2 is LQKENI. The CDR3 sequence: CASSYRGVGSYNSPLHF. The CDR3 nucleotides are TGTGCCAGCTCTTACAGGGGCGTGGGCTCCTATAATTCACCCCTCCACTTT.

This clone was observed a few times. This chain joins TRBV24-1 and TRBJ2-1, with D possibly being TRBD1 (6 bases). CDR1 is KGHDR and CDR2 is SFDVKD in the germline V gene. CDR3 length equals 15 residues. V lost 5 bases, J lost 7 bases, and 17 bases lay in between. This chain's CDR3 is CATSVRGGQRNEQFF. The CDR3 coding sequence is TGTGCCACCAGTGTCAGGGGTGGGCAAAGGAATGAGCAGTTCTTC.

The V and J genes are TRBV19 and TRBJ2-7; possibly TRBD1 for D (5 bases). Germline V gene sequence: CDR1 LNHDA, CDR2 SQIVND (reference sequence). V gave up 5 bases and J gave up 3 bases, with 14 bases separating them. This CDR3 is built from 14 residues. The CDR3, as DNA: TGTGCCAGTAGTTCAGGGCCAAACTACTACGAGCAGTACTTC. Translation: CASSSGPNYYEQYF.

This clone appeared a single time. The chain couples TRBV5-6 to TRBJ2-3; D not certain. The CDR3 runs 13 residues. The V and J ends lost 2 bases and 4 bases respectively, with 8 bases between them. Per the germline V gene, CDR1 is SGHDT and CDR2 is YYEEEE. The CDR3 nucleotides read TGTGCCAGCAGCTTTCTAGAAGCAGATACGCAGTATTTT. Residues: CASSFLEADTQYF.

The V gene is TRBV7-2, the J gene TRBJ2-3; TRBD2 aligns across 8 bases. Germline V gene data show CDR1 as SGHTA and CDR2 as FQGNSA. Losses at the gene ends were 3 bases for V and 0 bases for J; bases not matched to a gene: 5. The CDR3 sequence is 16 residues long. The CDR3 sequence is CASSFAGGASTDTQYF. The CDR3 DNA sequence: TGTGCCAGCAGCTTCGCGGGGGGCGCTAGCACAGATACGCAGTATTTT. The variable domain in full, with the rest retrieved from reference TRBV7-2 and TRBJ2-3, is GAGVSQSPSNKVTEKGKDVELRCDPISGHTALYWYRQSLGQGLEFLIYFQGNSAPDKSGLPSDRFSAERTGGSVSTLTIQRTQQEDSAVYLCASSFAGGASTDTQYFGPGTRLTVL.

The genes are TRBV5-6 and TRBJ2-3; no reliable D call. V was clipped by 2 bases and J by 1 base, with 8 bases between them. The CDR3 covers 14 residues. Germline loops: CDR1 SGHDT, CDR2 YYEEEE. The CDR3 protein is CASSFASRTDTQYF. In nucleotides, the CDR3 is TGTGCCAGCAGCTTCGCCAGCCGCACAGATACGCAGTATTTT.

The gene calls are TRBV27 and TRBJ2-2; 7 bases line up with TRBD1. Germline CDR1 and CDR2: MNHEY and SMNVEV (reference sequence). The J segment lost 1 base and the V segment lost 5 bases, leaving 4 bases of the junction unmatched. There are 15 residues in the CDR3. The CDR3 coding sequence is TGTGCCAGCAGTCCCCGGACAGGGAACACCGGGGAGCTGTTTTTT. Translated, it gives CASSPRTGNTGELFF.

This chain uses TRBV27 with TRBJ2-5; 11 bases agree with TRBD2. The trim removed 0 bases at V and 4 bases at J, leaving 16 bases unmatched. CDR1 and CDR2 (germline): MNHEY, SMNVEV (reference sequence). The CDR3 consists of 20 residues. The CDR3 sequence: CASSLSPPWIAGGPRETQYF. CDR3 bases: TGTGCCAGCAGTTTATCGCCCCCATGGATAGCGGGAGGGCCGAGAGAGACCCAGTACTTC.

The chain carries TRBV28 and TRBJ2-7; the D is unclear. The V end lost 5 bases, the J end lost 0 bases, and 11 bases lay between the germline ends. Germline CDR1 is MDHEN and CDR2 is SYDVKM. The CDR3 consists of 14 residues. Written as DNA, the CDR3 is TGTGCCAGCAGTCTTCTCACCGACTCCTACGAGCAGTACTTC. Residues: CASSLLTDSYEQYF.

The chain's CDR3 is CALTKGTGNQPQHF. DNA for the CDR3: TGTGCCCTAACGAAGGGGACAGGCAATCAGCCCCAGCATTTT. V and J are TRBV30 and TRBJ1-5; 7 bases are a match to TRBD1. The CDR3 has 14 residues. With V trimmed by 8 bases and J by 2 bases, 9 bases remained unmatched. Germline loops: CDR1 GTSNPN, CDR2 SVGIG (reference sequence).

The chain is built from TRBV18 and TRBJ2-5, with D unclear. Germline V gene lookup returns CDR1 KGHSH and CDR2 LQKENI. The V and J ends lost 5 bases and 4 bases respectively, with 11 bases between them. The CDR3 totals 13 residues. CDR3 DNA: TGTGCCAGCTCATCAGGAGATAGAGAGACCCAGTACTTC. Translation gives CASSSGDRETQYF.

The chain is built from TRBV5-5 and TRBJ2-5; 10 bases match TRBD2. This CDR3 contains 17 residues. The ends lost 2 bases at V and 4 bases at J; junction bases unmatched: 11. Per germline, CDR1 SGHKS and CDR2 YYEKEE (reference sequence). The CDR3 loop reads CASSLGLAAVRGETQYF. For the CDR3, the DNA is TGTGCCAGCAGCTTAGGACTAGCGGCGGTCCGGGGAGAGACCCAGTACTTC.

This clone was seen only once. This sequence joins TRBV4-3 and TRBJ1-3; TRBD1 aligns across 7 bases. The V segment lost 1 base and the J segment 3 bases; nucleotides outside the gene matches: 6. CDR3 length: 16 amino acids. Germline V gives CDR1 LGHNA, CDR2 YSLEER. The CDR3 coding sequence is TGCGCCAGCAGCCAAGCTAGGGGGCTTCGTGGAAACACCATATATTTT. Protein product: CASSQARGLRGNTIYF.

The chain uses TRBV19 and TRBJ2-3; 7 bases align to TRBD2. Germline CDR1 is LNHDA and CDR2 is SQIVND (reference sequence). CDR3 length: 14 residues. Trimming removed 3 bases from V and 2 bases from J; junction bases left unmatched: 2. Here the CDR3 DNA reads TGTGCCAGTAGTATCGCGGGGGACACAGATACGCAGTATTTT. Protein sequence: CASSIAGDTDTQYF. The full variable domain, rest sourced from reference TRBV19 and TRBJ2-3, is DGGITQSPKYLFRKEGQNVTLSCEQNLNHDAMYWYRQDPGQGLRLIYYSQIVNDFQKGDIAEGYSVSREKKESFPLTVTSAQKNPTAFYLCASSIAGDTDTQYFGPGTRLTVL.

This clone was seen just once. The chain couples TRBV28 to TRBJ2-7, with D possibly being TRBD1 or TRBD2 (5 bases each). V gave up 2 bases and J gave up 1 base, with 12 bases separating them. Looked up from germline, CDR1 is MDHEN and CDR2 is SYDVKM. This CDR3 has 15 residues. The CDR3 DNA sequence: TGTGCCAGCAGTTTAGGGGGTGGGCAGTCCTACGAGCAGTACTTC. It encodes CASSLGGGQSYEQYF. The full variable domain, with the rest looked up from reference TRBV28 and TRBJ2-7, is DVKVTQSSRYLVKRTGEKVFLECVQDMDHENMFWYRQDPGLGLRLIYFSYDVKMKEKGDIPEGYSVSREKKERFSLILESASTNQTSMYLCASSLGGGQSYEQYFGPGTRLTVT.

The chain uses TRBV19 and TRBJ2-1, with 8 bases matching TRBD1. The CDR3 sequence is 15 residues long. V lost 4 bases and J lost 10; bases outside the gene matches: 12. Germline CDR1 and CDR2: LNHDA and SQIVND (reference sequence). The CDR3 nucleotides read TGTGCCAGTAGTACGTGGACAGGGCGGTCTCAGGAGCAGTTCTTC. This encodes CASSTWTGRSQEQFF.

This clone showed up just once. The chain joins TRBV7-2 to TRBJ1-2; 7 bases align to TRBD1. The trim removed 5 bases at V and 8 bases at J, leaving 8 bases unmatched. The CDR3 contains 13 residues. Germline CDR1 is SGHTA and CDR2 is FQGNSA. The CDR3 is CASSPIQGQGYTF. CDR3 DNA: TGTGCCAGCAGCCCGATACAGGGGCAGGGCTACACCTTC.

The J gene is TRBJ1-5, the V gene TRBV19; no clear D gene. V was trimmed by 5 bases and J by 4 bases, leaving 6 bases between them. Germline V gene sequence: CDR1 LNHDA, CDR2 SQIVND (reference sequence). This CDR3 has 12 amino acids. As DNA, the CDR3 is TGTGCCAGTAGTCCGCCAAATCAGCCCCAGCATTTT. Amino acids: CASSPPNQPQHF.

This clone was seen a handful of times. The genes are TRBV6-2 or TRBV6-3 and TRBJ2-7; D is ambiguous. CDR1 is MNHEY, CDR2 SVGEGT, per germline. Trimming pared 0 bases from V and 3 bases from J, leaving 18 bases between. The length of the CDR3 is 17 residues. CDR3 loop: CASSYSSADPKGYEQYF. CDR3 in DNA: TGTGCCAGCAGTTACTCGAGCGCAGACCCAAAGGGCTACGAGCAGTACTTC.

CDR3 in amino acids: CASSLGTGPGGYTF. The DNA of the CDR3 is TGTGCCAGCAGCTTGGGGACAGGACCTGGCGGCTACACCTTC. V is TRBV5-6 and J is TRBJ1-2; TRBD1 agrees at 7 bases. The V gene's germline CDR1 is SGHDT and CDR2 YYEEEE. The V and J ends lost 0 bases and 8 bases, in that order; junction bases with no gene match: 7. CDR3 length: 14 residues.